Sequencing of this T cell receptor beta chain was carried out in a study of metastatic and nonmetastatic thyroid tumors. General study findings and limits: Reported TCR beta diversity, measured in blood and tumor, was significantly higher for malignant thyroid tumors than for benign nodules.

With MiXCR, TCRdb reprocessed the PCR reads. The repertoire holds 15,000 to 20,000 clones, with about a sixth as singletons. None of the patients had undergone any treatment ahead of thyroid surgery. The junction had 6 bases not matched to a gene; V was cut back by 5 bases and J by 1 base. Germline assignment: CDR1 MNHEY and CDR2 SVGEGT. The CDR3 consists of 16 residues. This clone rates as medium-sized. Its antigen is not known. This chain links TRBV6-2 or TRBV6-3 with TRBJ1-5; 9 positions agree with TRBD1. This TCR was recovered from a female donor with papillary thyroid cancer or a benign thyroid nodule (not recorded which). Some clones in this sample may be carry-over from other donors' samples. Sequencing was performed on blood. CDR3 sequence reads: CASSKAGQGSNQPQHF. The CDR3 bases are TGTGCCAGCAGTAAGGCCGGACAGGGGAGCAATCAGCCCCAGCATTTT.